The clone carrying this TCR beta chain was picked up one time. Its antigen is currently unknown. These data come from a study of cytomegalovirus exposure and HLA in healthy donors. Study results and caveats: As was reported, the HLA-A and HLA-B alleles of most subjects were accurately predicted from TCR beta sequences. Most TCR sequences were seen very rarely across donors, but some public TCRs occurred in many.

Healthy bone marrow donors supplied every sample. PCR primers comprised 60 Vbeta and 13 Jbeta primers. Clones were read by immunoSEQ multiplex PCR, and TCRdb kept only the in-frame ones, dropping some. The repertoire holds over 120,000 clones, with approximately 84% as singletons. Germline CDR1 is SNHLY and CDR2 is FYNNEI. This CDR3 spans 15 amino acids. V dropped 5 bases and J dropped 4; count of bases not matched to a gene: 9. The sequence was obtained from a man aged 25 to 40 in good health and CMV-seropositive. The chain has TRBV2 and TRBJ1-2, with 8 bases identical to TRBD1. The source material was PBMCs. The DNA for the CDR3 is TGTGCCAGCAGTCGAAGAGGGACAGGCCTCTATGGCTACACCTTC. Protein: CASSRRGTGLYGYTF.